Listed below are T cell receptor beta chains from one sample, sequenced in a study of blood T cells in healthy people across ages. TCRdb re-called the 5' RACE reads through MiXCR, storing one row per CDR3 protein. Here the sample spans about 1.8 million distinct CDR3 sequences, just under 50% being singletons. Sequencing was performed on blood. These receptors all come from a woman aged 40 to 55 in good health. Each CDR3 is given with its conserved first and last residue. A D gene is named only where the DNA matches it firmly. Not every row has a clone size; where given, it reads once, few, many or a size class.

TRBJ2-1	.	.	TRBV7-8	TGTGCCAGCAGCTTAGGGGGGGGGCTCGGAATCGGCGGGCAGTTCTTC	CASSLGGGLGIGGQFF
TRBJ2-3	.	.	TRBV20-1	TGCAGTGCTAGAAACAGTTTAGATACGCAGTATTTT	CSARNSLDTQYF
TRBJ2-5	.	few	TRBV7-2	TGTGCCAGCAGCTTGGTTGTGGGGGGCCGGGAGACCCAGTACTTC	CASSLVVGGRETQYF
TRBJ1-4	TRBD1	few	TRBV7-2	TGTGCCAGCAGCCCGGGACAGCCTAATGAAAAACTGTTTTTT	CASSPGQPNEKLFF
TRBJ1-6	TRBD1	few	TRBV20-1	TGCAGTGCTAGGACAACCGACAGGGGATCACCCCTCCACTTT	CSARTTDRGSPLHF
TRBJ2-1	.	.	TRBV12-3/TRBV12-4	TGTGCCAGCAACCGAATGGGTGAGCATTTCTTC	CASNRMGEHFF
TRBJ2-7	TRBD2	.	TRBV28	TGTGCCAGCAGGGAGCGGGGGTCTTCCTACGAGCAGTACTTC	CASRERGSSYEQYF
TRBJ2-7	TRBD1	few	TRBV28	TGTGCCAGCAGTTCCCATCCCGGAACAGGGGGCGGGTACGAGCAGTACTTC	CASSSHPGTGGGYEQYF
TRBJ1-5	.	.	TRBV10-3	TGTGCCATCAGTGATACCGACACATATCAGCCCCAGCATTTT	CAISDTDTYQPQHF
TRBJ2-4	.	.	TRBV6-1	TGTGCCAGCAGTGAATCCGGGACACTAAAAACCAAAAACATTCAGTACTTC	CASSESGTLKTKNIQYF
TRBJ2-7	.	.	TRBV19	TGTGCCACTACCCAGGGACCGATAAACTCCTACGAGCAGTACTTC	CATTQGPINSYEQYF
TRBJ2-1	.	.	TRBV29-1	TGCAGCGTGACACCCGTGAGCAATGAGCAGTTCTTC	CSVTPVSNEQFF
TRBJ2-1	.	.	TRBV20-1	TGCAGTGCCCTCCGGGCCCCGTGGGTGCAGTTCTTC	CSALRAPWVQFF
TRBJ2-1	.	few	TRBV25-1	TGTGCCAGCAGTGAGGTGTTTGGAGCGTTGAAGAATGAGCAGTTCTTC	CASSEVFGALKNEQFF
TRBJ2-3	.	.	TRBV7-9	TGTGCCAGCAGCCCACCCCTTAGAAGGGATACGCAGTATTTT	CASSPPLRRDTQYF
TRBJ1-2	.	few	TRBV29-1	TGCAGCGTTCCAAGCAGGGCGGGCTATGGCTACACCTTC	CSVPSRAGYGYTF
TRBJ2-5	.	.	TRBV20-1	TGCAGTGCTAGCGGACAGCCTAGAGAGACCCAGTACTTC	CSASGQPRETQYF
TRBJ2-1	.	once	TRBV20-1	TGCAGTGCTCATCAGAGGGATGAGCAGTTCTTC	CSAHQRDEQFF
TRBJ2-3	.	.	TRBV5-1	TGCGCCAGCAGCTTGCCCCCTCCATACACAAGTACGCAGTATTTT	CASSLPPPYTSTQYF
TRBJ2-7	TRBD2	.	TRBV4-1	TGCGCCAGCAGTCAACCGGGACTAGCAAACGAGCAGTACTTC	CASSQPGLANEQYF